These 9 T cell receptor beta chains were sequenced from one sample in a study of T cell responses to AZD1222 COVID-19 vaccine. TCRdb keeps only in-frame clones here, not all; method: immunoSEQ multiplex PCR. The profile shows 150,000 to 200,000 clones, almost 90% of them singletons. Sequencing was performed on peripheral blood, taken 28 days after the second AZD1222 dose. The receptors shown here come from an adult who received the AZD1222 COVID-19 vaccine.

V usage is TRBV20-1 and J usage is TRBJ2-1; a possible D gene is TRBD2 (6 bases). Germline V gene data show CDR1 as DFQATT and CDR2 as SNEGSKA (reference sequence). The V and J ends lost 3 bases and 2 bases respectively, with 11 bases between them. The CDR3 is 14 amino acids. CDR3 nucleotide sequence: TGCAGTGCTAGTGGGCGGGGCGCCTACAATGAGCAGTTCTTC. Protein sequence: CSASGRGAYNEQFF.

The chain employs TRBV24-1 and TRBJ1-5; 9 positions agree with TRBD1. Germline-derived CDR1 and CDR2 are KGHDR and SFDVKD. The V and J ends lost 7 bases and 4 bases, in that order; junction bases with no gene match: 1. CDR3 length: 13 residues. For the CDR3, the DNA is TGTGCCACCAGAGGGACAGGGAATCAGCCCCAGCATTTT. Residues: CATRGTGNQPQHF.

The CDR3 DNA is TGTGCCAGCAGCTTAGCCAGGGCACAAGAGACCCAGTACTTC. It yields the protein CASSLARAQETQYF. The chain combines TRBV7-2 with TRBJ2-5, with D maybe TRBD1 (5 bases). V was trimmed by 0 bases and J by 2 bases, leaving 7 bases between them. This CDR3 has 14 amino acids. From germline, CDR1 is SGHTA and CDR2 FQGNSA.

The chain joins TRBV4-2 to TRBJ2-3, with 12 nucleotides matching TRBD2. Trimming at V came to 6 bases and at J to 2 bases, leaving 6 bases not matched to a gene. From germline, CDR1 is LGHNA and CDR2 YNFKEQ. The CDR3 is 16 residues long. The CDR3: CASRRGLAGDTDTQYF. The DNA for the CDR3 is TGTGCCAGCAGACGGGGACTAGCGGGTGACACAGATACGCAGTATTTT.

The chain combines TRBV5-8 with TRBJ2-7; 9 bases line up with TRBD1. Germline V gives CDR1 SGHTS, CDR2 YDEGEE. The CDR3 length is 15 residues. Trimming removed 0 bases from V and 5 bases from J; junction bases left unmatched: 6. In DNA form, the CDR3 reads TGTGCCAGCAGCTTGGGACAGGGGGTTCTCCACGAGCAGTACTTC. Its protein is CASSLGQGVLHEQYF.

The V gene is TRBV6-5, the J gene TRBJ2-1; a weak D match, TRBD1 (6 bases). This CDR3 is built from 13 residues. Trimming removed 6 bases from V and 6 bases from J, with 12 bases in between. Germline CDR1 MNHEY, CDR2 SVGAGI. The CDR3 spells CASRFDRFNEQFF. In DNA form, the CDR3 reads TGTGCCAGCAGGTTCGACAGGTTCAATGAGCAGTTCTTC.

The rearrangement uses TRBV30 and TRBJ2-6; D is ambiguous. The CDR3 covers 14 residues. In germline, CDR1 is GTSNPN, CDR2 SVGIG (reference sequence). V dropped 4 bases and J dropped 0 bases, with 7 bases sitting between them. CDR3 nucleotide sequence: TGTGCCTGGAACACCCACTCTGGGGCCAACGTCCTGACTTTC. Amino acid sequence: CAWNTHSGANVLTF.

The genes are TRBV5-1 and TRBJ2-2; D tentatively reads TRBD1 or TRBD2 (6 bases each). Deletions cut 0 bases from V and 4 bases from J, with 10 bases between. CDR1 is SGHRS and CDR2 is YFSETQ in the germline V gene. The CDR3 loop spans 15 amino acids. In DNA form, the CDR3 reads TGCGCCAGCAGCTTGGTGGGGGGCGTCACCGGGGAGCTGTTTTTT. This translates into CASSLVGGVTGELFF.

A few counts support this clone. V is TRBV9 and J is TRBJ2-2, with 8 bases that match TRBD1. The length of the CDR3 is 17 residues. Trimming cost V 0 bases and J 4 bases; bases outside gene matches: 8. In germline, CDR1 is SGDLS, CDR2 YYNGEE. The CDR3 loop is CASSVGSQGVVTGELFF. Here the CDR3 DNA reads TGTGCCAGCAGCGTAGGATCACAGGGGGTAGTCACCGGGGAGCTGTTTTTT.